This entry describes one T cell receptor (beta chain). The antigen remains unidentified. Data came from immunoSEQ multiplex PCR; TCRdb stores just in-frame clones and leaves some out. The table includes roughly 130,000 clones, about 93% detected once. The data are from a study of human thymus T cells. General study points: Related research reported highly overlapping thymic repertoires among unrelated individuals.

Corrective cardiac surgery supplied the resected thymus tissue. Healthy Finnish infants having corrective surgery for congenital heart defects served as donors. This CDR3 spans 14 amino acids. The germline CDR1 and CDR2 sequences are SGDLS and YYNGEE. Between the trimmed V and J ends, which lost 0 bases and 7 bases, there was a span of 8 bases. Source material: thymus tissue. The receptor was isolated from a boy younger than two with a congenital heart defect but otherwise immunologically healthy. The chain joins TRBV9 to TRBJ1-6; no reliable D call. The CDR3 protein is CASSVGAQNSPLHF. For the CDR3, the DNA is TGTGCCAGCAGCGTAGGGGCGCAGAATTCACCCCTCCACTTT.